Sequencing of this T cell receptor (beta chain) was carried out in a study of blood T cell repertoires in COVID-19. Study background: Samples of COVID-19 (acute and convalescent) were obtained from the United States, Italy and Spain.

Profiling relied on immunoSEQ multiplex PCR, and the TCRdb table lists in-frame clones only, not all of them. The table lists about 100,000 clones, around 92% of them singletons. V lost 4 bases, J lost 5 bases, and 5 bases stayed unmatched. Germline CDR1 and CDR2: KGHSY and FQNENV. The CDR3 has 14 amino acids. The chain combines TRBV16 with TRBJ2-5; 9 nucleotides align to TRBD2. The TCR comes from a middle-aged man with active or convalescent COVID-19. The material sequenced was peripheral blood. The CDR3 here is CASSPAGGGETQYF. The DNA of the CDR3 is TGTGCCAGCAGCCCAGCGGGAGGAGGGGAGACCCAGTACTTC.